This T cell receptor beta chain was recorded in a study of blood T cell repertoires in COVID-19. Study context: PBMCs, B-cell-depleted T cells, or T cells were the source of the cDNA or gDNA that made up the material.

V shed 6 bases and J shed 9 bases, with 11 bases lying between them. The CDR3 is made up of 11 amino acids. Original processing methods: How many nucleated cells were present was estimated from reference gene primer amplification. TCRdb's copy holds only in-frame clones and misses some; the assay was immunoSEQ multiplex PCR. V, J and clone size are taken as reported in that table, and D and trimming were inferred from the DNA itself. The sample has around 250,000 clones; around nine tenths are singletons. The receptor comes from a woman between 65 and 79 years old with COVID-19, enrolled during active disease. Sequenced: peripheral blood. The rearrangement joins TRBV12-3 or TRBV12-4 to TRBJ1-2; possible D gene TRBD1, 6 bases. The CDR3 sequence is CASSNRVRYTF. The CDR3 nucleotides are TGTGCCAGCAGCAACAGGGTTCGCTACACCTTC.